This T cell receptor (beta chain) was found in a study of control samples from healthy donors and cancer patients. TCRdb keeps only in-frame clones here, not all; method: immunoSEQ multiplex PCR. The sample shows tens of thousands of clones, around 80% of them seen only once. The V gene lost 8 bases and the J gene lost 3 bases, with 15 bases spanning the gap. This CDR3 region has 14 residues. Germline loops: CDR1 MNHNY, CDR2 SVGAGI (reference sequence). Sequencing was done on a sample of blood. The J gene is TRBJ2-3, the V gene TRBV6-6; D is possibly TRBD1 or TRBD2 (5 bases each). The clonotype comes from a woman aged 60 to 75 in good health. As DNA, the CDR3 is TGTGCCAGCGGGGGTAATGATCTGACAGATACGCAGTATTTT. Amino acids: CASGGNDLTDTQYF.